The clone carrying this T cell receptor beta chain was recorded once. These data are taken from a study of blood T cell repertoires in COVID-19. Across the whole study: There were acute and convalescent COVID-19 samples, and they came from the United States, Italy and Spain. PBMCs, B-cell-depleted T cells, or T cells provided the cDNA or gDNA that made up the material.

The V gene's germline CDR1 is SGHNT and CDR2 YYREEE (reference sequence). V shed 0 bases, J shed 4 bases, and the junction held 10 bases outside the gene matches. CDR3 length: 17 amino acids. Per the original data handling: Amplification with reference gene primers provided the estimates of nucleated cell counts. Clones were sequenced by immunoSEQ multiplex PCR, and TCRdb holds only the in-frame ones, with some missing. From that table come the V and J calls and clone size; the DNA was used to work out D and trimming. The table has approximately 220,000 clones, roughly nine tenths seen once; the top ten hold roughly 0.69%.

The sequence was obtained from a middle-aged man with acute or convalescent COVID-19. Source material: peripheral blood. The J gene is TRBJ2-1, the V gene TRBV5-4; 7 nucleotides agree with TRBD2. The DNA of the CDR3 is TGTGCCAGCAGCTTGGCCGGACTAGGGCGGGGTTACAATGAGCAGTTCTTC. This sequence encodes CASSLAGLGRGYNEQFF.